These 24 T cell receptor beta chains came from one sample sequenced in a study of OX40 agonist ivuxolimab in advanced cancers. The protocol was immunoSEQ multiplex PCR, while the TCRdb copy is restricted to in-frame clones and leaves out a portion. The profile shows over 55,000 clones, 80% of them singletons. This sample comprised CD4+ or CD8+ T cells sorted from blood, obtained in a trial of the OX40 agonist ivuxolimab. The receptors were gathered from an adult with an advanced solid tumor such as melanoma, head and neck, liver or kidney cancer.

The chain employs TRBV20-1 and TRBJ1-1; D ambiguous. Germline CDR1 and CDR2: DFQATT and SNEGSKA (reference sequence). Between the trimmed V and J ends, which lost 0 bases and 3 bases, there was a span of 2 bases. This CDR3 has 11 amino acids. CDR3: CSAREDTEAFF. In DNA, the CDR3 is TGCAGTGCTAGAGAGGACACTGAAGCTTTCTTT.

The chain recombines TRBV27 with TRBJ2-7; 9 bases line up with TRBD1. This CDR3 contains 14 residues. J was trimmed by 3 bases and V by 8 bases; bases with no gene match: 8. CDR1 and CDR2 from the germline V gene are MNHEY and SMNVEV (reference sequence). CDR3 in DNA: TGTGCCAGCGGATCCGGGACAGGGTTCTACGAGCAGTACGTC. This translates into CASGSGTGFYEQYV.

The rearrangement joins TRBV29-1 to TRBJ1-1, with no clear D. Germline assignment: CDR1 SQVTM and CDR2 ANQGSEA. CDR3 length: 13 residues. Trimming took off 7 bases at V and 1 base at J, with 13 bases between the two ends. CDR3: CSGVLFGNTEAFF. The CDR3 region has the DNA TGCAGCGGGGTATTATTTGGGAACACTGAAGCTTTCTTT.

The V and J genes are TRBV7-2 and TRBJ1-5; tentative D call: TRBD1 (6 bases). CDR3 length: 15 amino acids. Germline V gene lookup returns CDR1 SGHTA and CDR2 FQGNSA. V was pared by 3 bases and J by 3 bases, with 12 bases between. The CDR3 is CASSLRGQSNQPQHF. The CDR3 coding sequence is TGTGCCAGCAGCTTGAGAGGACAGTCCAATCAGCCCCAGCATTTT.

The rearrangement links TRBV13 to TRBJ2-1, with TRBD2 matching 8 bases. The CDR3 is 15 amino acids. Trimming cost V 10 bases and J 8 bases; bases outside gene matches: 16. Germline V gene lookup returns CDR1 PRHDT and CDR2 FYEKMQ (reference sequence). The CDR3 reads CATARGGTRTYEQFF. The CDR3 region has the DNA TGTGCCACAGCGCGGGGCGGGACTAGGACATATGAGCAGTTCTTC.

The V gene is TRBV30, the J gene TRBJ1-3; TRBD1 might be the D (6 bases). Germline-derived CDR1 and CDR2 are GTSNPN and SVGIG (reference sequence). The CDR3 covers 16 residues. The germline V and J ends were trimmed by 2 bases and 2 bases, with 16 bases remaining between them. The CDR3 protein is CAWSPTGSITGNTIYF. The CDR3 coding sequence is TGTGCCTGGAGTCCGACAGGTTCGATTACTGGAAACACCATATATTTT.

This clone was counted many times. The V call is TRBV19, the J call TRBJ1-1, with D possibly matching TRBD1 (5 bases). The V gene lost 4 bases and the J gene lost 4 bases, with 13 bases spanning the gap. Looked up from germline, CDR1 is LNHDA and CDR2 is SQIVND (reference sequence). CDR3 length: 14 residues. The CDR3 DNA follows: TGTGCCAGTAGTACCCGAGGGGCGGGCACTGAAGCTTTCTTT. Its protein is CASSTRGAGTEAFF. Full variable domain (missing parts from reference TRBV19 and TRBJ1-1): DGGITQSPKYLFRKEGQNVTLSCEQNLNHDAMYWYRQDPGQGLRLIYYSQIVNDFQKGDIAEGYSVSREKKESFPLTVTSAQKNPTAFYLCASSTRGAGTEAFFGQGTRLTVV.

The rearrangement joins TRBV18 to TRBJ2-1, with D perhaps TRBD2 (6 bases). Germline V lookup: CDR1 KGHSH, CDR2 LQKENI. CDR3 size: 12 residues. V lost 1 base and J lost 9, with 7 bases in between. CDR3 residues: CASSPQGGEQFF. DNA of the CDR3: TGTGCCAGCTCACCACAGGGAGGTGAGCAGTTCTTC.

The rearrangement joins TRBV28 to TRBJ2-2, with TRBD2 matching over 11 bases. The V segment lost 2 bases and the J segment 4 bases; nucleotides outside the gene matches: 3. Germline assignment: CDR1 MDHEN and CDR2 SYDVKM. The CDR3 extends over 16 amino acids. The CDR3 spells CASSLGTSGSTGELFF. As DNA, the CDR3 is TGTGCCAGCAGTTTAGGAACTAGCGGGAGCACCGGGGAGCTGTTTTTT.

The chain is built from TRBV2 and TRBJ1-2, with a weak D call TRBD1 (6 bases). The CDR3 length is 15 residues. Trimming pared 3 bases from V and 5 bases from J, leaving 16 bases between. The germline V gene encodes CDR1 SNHLY and CDR2 FYNNEI. The CDR3 DNA sequence: TGTGCCAGCAGTGACCCCCGGGACACTGCTTATGGCTACACCTTC. Residues: CASSDPRDTAYGYTF.

The CDR3 loop is CASSLSTGVEDTQYF. The CDR3 bases are TGCGCCAGCAGCTTGTCCACAGGGGTGGAAGATACGCAGTATTTT. The chain joins TRBV5-1 to TRBJ2-3; 7 bases align to TRBD1. This CDR3 spans 15 amino acids. CDR1 and CDR2 from the germline V gene are SGHRS and YFSETQ. V lost 1 base and J lost 5; bases outside the gene matches: 7.

This chain uses TRBV25-1 with TRBJ1-5; 8 positions agree with TRBD1. The CDR3 is 15 amino acids. The germline V gene has CDR1 MGHDK and CDR2 SYGVNS. The trim removed 3 bases at V and 2 bases at J, leaving 3 bases unmatched. The CDR3 region is CASSDTTGGNQPQHF. The CDR3 DNA follows: TGTGCCAGCAGTGACACGACAGGGGGCAATCAGCCCCAGCATTTT. The whole variable domain, remainder taken from reference TRBV25-1 and TRBJ1-5, is EADIYQTPRYLVIGTGKKITLECSQTMGHDKMYWYQQDPGMELHLIHYSYGVNSTEKGDLSSESTVSRIRTEHFPLTLESARPSHTSQYLCASSDTTGGNQPQHFGDGTRLSIL.

The rearrangement joins TRBV28 to TRBJ1-2; D perhaps matches TRBD1 (6 bases). V gave up 5 bases and J gave up 7 bases, with 17 bases separating them. The CDR3 has 14 amino acids. Germline V gene sequence: CDR1 MDHEN, CDR2 SYDVKM. The CDR3 DNA follows: TGTGCCAGCAGTATTGTCAGGGGTTTGATTGGCTACACCTTC. Protein product: CASSIVRGLIGYTF.

This clone was counted between two and nine times. The chain recombines TRBV9 with TRBJ2-7; TRBD1 is a possible D gene (7 bases). With 0 bases removed from V and 5 bases from J, the gap between germline ends came to 18 bases. The V gene's germline CDR1 is SGDLS and CDR2 YYNGEE. There are 16 residues in the CDR3. The CDR3 DNA sequence: TGTGCCAGCAGCGTAGGTTGGCCAGGGGGGCTGGACGAGCAGTACTTC. This sequence encodes CASSVGWPGGLDEQYF.

The chain links TRBV5-4 to TRBJ1-1; 8 bases are a match to TRBD1. Trimming at V came to 4 bases and at J to 0 bases, leaving 2 bases not matched to a gene. Germline V lookup: CDR1 SGHNT, CDR2 YYREEE (reference sequence). This CDR3 spans 14 amino acids. The CDR3 spells CASSQDRVNTEAFF. The CDR3 nucleotides read TGTGCCAGCAGCCAGGACAGGGTGAACACTGAAGCTTTCTTT. The variable domain in full, completed from reference TRBV5-4 and TRBJ1-1, reads ETGVTQSPTHLIKTRGQQVTLRCSSQSGHNTVSWYQQALGQGPQFIFQYYREEENGRGNFPPRFSGLQFPNYSSELNVNALELDDSALYLCASSQDRVNTEAFFGQGTRLTVV.

This chain uses TRBV7-2 with TRBJ1-6, with 9 bases lining up with TRBD1. The trim removed 5 bases at V and 6 bases at J, leaving 8 bases unmatched. Germline loops: CDR1 SGHTA, CDR2 FQGNSA. The length of the CDR3 is 16 residues. The DNA of the CDR3 is TGTGCCAGCAGCGAAGGGACAGGGAATTCTAATTCACCCCTCCACTTT. Encoded protein: CASSEGTGNSNSPLHF.

The chain links TRBV25-1 to TRBJ1-6; TRBD1 agrees at 7 bases. Trimming cost V 2 bases and J 7 bases; bases outside gene matches: 8. Germline V gives CDR1 MGHDK, CDR2 SYGVNS. The CDR3 covers 16 residues. The CDR3 DNA reads TGTGCCAGCAGTGAAACGACCCGGGACAGCAATTCACCCCTCCACTTT. Its translation is CASSETTRDSNSPLHF.

V usage is TRBV28 and J usage is TRBJ2-7, with 8 bases fitting TRBD1. The CDR3 is 14 amino acids. The V and J ends lost 6 bases and 4 bases, in that order; junction bases with no gene match: 8. CDR1 is MDHEN, CDR2 SYDVKM, per germline. In nucleotides, the CDR3 is TGTGCCAGCAGATACAGGGGGATCTCTTACGAGCAGTACTTC. As protein: CASRYRGISYEQYF.

This chain connects TRBV5-1 to TRBJ1-4; 9 bases match TRBD1. Germline CDR1 and CDR2: SGHRS and YFSETQ. The V gene end was trimmed by 0 bases and the J gene end by 4 bases; junction bases not matched to a gene: 7. The CDR3 has 17 amino acids. Here the CDR3 reads CASSLGALGQGNEKLFF. The CDR3 nucleotides read TGCGCCAGCAGCTTGGGGGCCCTGGGACAGGGTAATGAAAAACTGTTTTTT.

The chain has TRBV18 and TRBJ2-3, with TRBD2 identical over 7 bases. CDR3 size: 12 residues. The germline CDR1 and CDR2 sequences are KGHSH and LQKENI. V lost 4 bases and J lost 6; bases outside the gene matches: 1. The DNA of the CDR3 is TGTGCCAGCTCACTGGGAGGGGATACGCAGTATTTT. Its translation is CASSLGGDTQYF.

The rearrangement uses TRBV5-4 and TRBJ1-3, with no clear D. Per germline, CDR1 SGHNT and CDR2 YYREEE (reference sequence). Trimming pared 4 bases from V and 4 bases from J, leaving 6 bases between. This CDR3 spans 12 amino acids. The CDR3 is CASSPWGNTIYF. CDR3 nucleotides: TGTGCCAGCAGCCCCTGGGGAAACACCATATATTTT.

The rearrangement links TRBV5-1 to TRBJ2-1; no firm D call. CDR3 size: 16 residues. Germline assignment: CDR1 SGHRS and CDR2 YFSETQ. Trimming shortened V by 0 bases and J by 0 bases, and 10 bases separated the two germline ends. In DNA, the CDR3 is TGCGCCAGCAGCTTGGAACTACGGAGCTCCTACAATGAGCAGTTCTTC. Translated: CASSLELRSSYNEQFF.

The chain is built from TRBV6-5 and TRBJ2-2; TRBD1 agrees at 8 bases. The CDR3 contains 13 residues. V shed 6 bases, J shed 7 bases, and the junction held 4 bases outside the gene matches. In germline, CDR1 is MNHEY, CDR2 SVGAGI. Written as DNA, the CDR3 is TGTGCCAGCAGGACCGGACAGGGCGGGGAGCTGTTTTTT. Its translation is CASRTGQGGELFF.

The chain carries TRBV7-2 and TRBJ2-2; D may be TRBD1 or TRBD2 (5 bases each). The CDR3 extends over 14 amino acids. V dropped 1 base and J dropped 7 bases, with 10 bases sitting between them. Germline assignment: CDR1 SGHTA and CDR2 FQGNSA. The CDR3 reads CASSLGGKGGELFF. CDR3 sequence (DNA): TGTGCCAGCAGCTTAGGGGGGAAAGGCGGGGAGCTGTTTTTT.